Listed here is a single TCR beta chain. Its specificity is unknown. Treatment: oral pan-JAK inhibitor, 5-10 mg twice daily. This specimen comes from a study of CD8+ T cells in alopecia areata. Study details: Percent of scalp involved defined treated patients' severity scores.

The CDR3 covers 14 residues. Germline CDR1 reads SGHTA; CDR2 reads FQGTGA. V was pared by 5 bases and J by 2 bases, with 7 bases between. The study, taken as a whole, reports: With patients, TCR sharing proved less clear than in mice, a difference possibly related to HLA.

TCR sequencing used cDNA made by reverse transcription of extracted RNA. Profiled with immunoSEQ multiplex PCR; TCRdb holds only in-frame clones, not every one. Of about 94,000 clones listed, around 70% are singletons. Sequencing used CD8+ T cells sorted from blood, obtained around week 44, from a patient treated with tofacitinib. This TCR came from a human donor with alopecia areata. This chain uses TRBV7-3 with TRBJ2-6; D may be TRBD1 (5 bases). The CDR3 nucleotides read TGTGCCAGCAGCGCCAGGGCTGGGGCCAACGTCCTGACTTTC. This sequence encodes CASSARAGANVLTF.